This T cell receptor beta chain originates from a study of T cell responses to AZD1222 COVID-19 vaccine. Clones were sequenced by immunoSEQ multiplex PCR, and TCRdb holds only the in-frame ones, with some missing. The sample shows around 88,000 clones, around 92% of them seen only once. In regard to this clone: No antigen is known for it.

Trimming removed 1 base at V and 2 bases at J, with 11 bases between. Germline V CDR1 and CDR2: LGHDT, YNNKEL (reference sequence). This CDR3 region has 15 residues. General observations from the study: Per reports, nearly half of all spike-specific TCRs target regions that are unmutated in variants. The study sampled repertoires only after the peak T cell response. Females outnumbered males among donors, who were mostly white British; clonal diversity was possibly underestimated. Seropositive at baseline were only a handful of AZD1222 recipients.

This TCR was sampled from an adult in good health. The V gene is TRBV3-1 (or the pseudogene TRBV3-2), the J gene TRBJ1-2; no clear D gene. The specimen was peripheral blood, collected on day 0 of MenACWY control vaccination. The CDR3 DNA reads TGTGCCAGCAGCCAAGCGGCTGCGGCAAACTATGGCTACACCTTC. It encodes CASSQAAAANYGYTF.